Sequencing of this T cell receptor (beta chain) was carried out in a study of Graves' ophthalmopathy and Graves' hyperthyroidism. Study results and caveats: Discriminating ophthalmopathy from stable hyperthyroidism, a 13-signature model attained a sensitivity of under 90% and a specificity of around 77%. In predicting ophthalmopathy progression, the model reached about 69% sensitivity and under 85% specificity.

RNA served as the template for amplifying TCR beta CDR3 regions. The authors performed first-round RT-PCR with HTBI primers and then a second-round multiplex PCR. TCRdb independently ran MiXCR on the multiplex PCR reads; one entry per CDR3 protein. The sample shows roughly 600,000 distinct CDR3 sequences, 35% to 40% of them seen only once. Germline loops: CDR1 MDHEN, CDR2 SYDVKM. V shed 1 base and J shed 4 bases, with 14 bases lying between them. CDR3 length: 15 amino acids. This clonotype was counted many times. Its antigen is still unknown. Ineligible for inclusion were patients with other autoimmune diseases, uncontrolled infections, pregnancy or lactation. The diagnosis combined clinical symptoms, thyroxine, TRAb, thyroid ultrasound and orbital computed tomography scans.

Sequenced sample: peripheral blood or thyroid tissue (not recorded which). The chain carries TRBV28 and TRBJ2-7; D is unclear. The origin of this receptor is an adult man with Graves' hyperthyroidism. The CDR3 bases are TGTGCCAGCAGTTTATTCGGAGCGTTTGGTTACGAGCAGTACTTC. Translating gives CASSLFGAFGYEQYF. Drawing the rest from reference TRBV28 and TRBJ2-7, the complete variable domain is DVKVTQSSRYLVKRTGEKVFLECVQDMDHENMFWYRQDPGLGLRLIYFSYDVKMKEKGDIPEGYSVSREKKERFSLILESASTNQTSMYLCASSLFGAFGYEQYFGPGTRLTVT.